This T cell receptor (beta chain) was recorded in a study of cytomegalovirus exposure and HLA in healthy donors. For the study at large: Roughly 80 million unique TCRs from HLA-typed donors made up an early data release. Study outcomes and limitations: Prediction of most subjects' HLA-A and HLA-B alleles by TCR beta sequences was reportedly accurate. Segments of the TCR beta V type were, in most cases, productive about 87% or about 30% of the time in an earlier analysis.

As to this clone: Its antigen remains unidentified. Additional DNA sequences in this sample encode the identical CDR3.

The PCR employed 60 Vbeta primers together with 13 Jbeta primers. Some clones are missing from TCRdb's copy, which holds only in-frame ones; the method was immunoSEQ multiplex PCR. Of 100,000 to 120,000 clones in the sample, about 64% were seen once. The sample consisted of PBMCs. The sequence was collected from a man aged 18 to 30 in good health and CMV-seropositive.

The CDR3 loop is CASSALAGGQETQYF. The CDR3 DNA follows: TGTGCCAGCAGTGCGCTAGCGGGCGGACAAGAGACCCAGTACTTC. The chain recombines TRBV6-1 with TRBJ2-5; 8 bases map to TRBD2. This CDR3 contains 15 residues. The germline V gene has CDR1 MNHNS and CDR2 SASEGT. The V and J ends lost 4 bases and 2 bases, in that order; junction bases with no gene match: 6.